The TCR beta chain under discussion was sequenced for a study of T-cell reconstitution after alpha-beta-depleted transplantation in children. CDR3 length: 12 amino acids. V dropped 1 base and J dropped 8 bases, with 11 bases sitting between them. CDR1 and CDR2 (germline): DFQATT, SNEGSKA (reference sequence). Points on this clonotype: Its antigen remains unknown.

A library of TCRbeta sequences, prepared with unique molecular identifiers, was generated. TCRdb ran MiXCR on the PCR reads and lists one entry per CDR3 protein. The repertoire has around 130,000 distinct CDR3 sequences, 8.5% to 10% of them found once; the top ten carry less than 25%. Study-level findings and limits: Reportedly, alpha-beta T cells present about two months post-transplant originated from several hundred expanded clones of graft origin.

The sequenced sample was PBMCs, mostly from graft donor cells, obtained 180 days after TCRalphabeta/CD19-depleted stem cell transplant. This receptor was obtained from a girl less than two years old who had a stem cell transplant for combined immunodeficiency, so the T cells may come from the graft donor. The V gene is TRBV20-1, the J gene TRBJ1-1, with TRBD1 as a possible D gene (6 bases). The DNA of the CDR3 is TGCAGTGCTAGAGTGGGGGCTCGGGAAGCTTTCTTT. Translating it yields CSARVGAREAFF.